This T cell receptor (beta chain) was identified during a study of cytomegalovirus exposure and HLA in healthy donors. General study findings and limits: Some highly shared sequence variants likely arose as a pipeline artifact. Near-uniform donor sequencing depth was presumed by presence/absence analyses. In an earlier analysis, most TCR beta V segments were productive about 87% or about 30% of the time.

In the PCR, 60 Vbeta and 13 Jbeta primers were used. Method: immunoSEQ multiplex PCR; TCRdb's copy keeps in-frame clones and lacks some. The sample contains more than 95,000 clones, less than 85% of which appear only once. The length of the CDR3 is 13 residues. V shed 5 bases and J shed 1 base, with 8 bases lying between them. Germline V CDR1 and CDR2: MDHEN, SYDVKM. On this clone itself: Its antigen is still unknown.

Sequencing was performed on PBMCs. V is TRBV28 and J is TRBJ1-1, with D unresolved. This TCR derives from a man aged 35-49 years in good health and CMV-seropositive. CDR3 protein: CASSTPGNTEAFF. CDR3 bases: TGTGCCAGCAGTACCCCAGGGAACACTGAAGCTTTCTTT.